Listed here is a single TCR beta chain. Antigen: not known. The sample belongs to a study of T cell responses to AZD1222 COVID-19 vaccine. Study-level results: Clonal diversity was possibly underestimated, and the donors were mostly white British, with more females.

Profiled with immunoSEQ multiplex PCR; TCRdb holds only in-frame clones, not every one. Altogether roughly 150,000 clones are present, around 90% being singletons, with the ten largest covering about 6.5%. Germline V gene lookup returns CDR1 SGHTA and CDR2 FQGNSA. The V segment lost 2 bases and the J segment 9 bases; nucleotides outside the gene matches: 14. The CDR3 contains 16 residues. This chain joins TRBV7-2 and TRBJ2-3, with 7 bases identical to TRBD1. Material: peripheral blood, obtained 28 days after the second AZD1222 dose. The clonotype originates from an adult who received the AZD1222 COVID-19 vaccine. The CDR3, as DNA: TGTGCCAGCAGCTTACTGGAGGCTAGGGGGCCTGGAACGCAGTATTTT. Its protein is CASSLLEARGPGTQYF.